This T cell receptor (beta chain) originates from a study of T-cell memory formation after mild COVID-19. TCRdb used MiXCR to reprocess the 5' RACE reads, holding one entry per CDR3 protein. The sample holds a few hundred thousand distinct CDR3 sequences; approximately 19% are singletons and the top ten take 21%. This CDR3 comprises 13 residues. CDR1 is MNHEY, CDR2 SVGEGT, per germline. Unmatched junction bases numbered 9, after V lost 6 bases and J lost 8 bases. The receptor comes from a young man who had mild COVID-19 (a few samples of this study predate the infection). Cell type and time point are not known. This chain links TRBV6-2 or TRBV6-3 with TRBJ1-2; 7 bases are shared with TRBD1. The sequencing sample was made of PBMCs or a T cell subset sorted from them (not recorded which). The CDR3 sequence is CASSDLDRDGYTF. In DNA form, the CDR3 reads TGTGCCAGCAGCGATCTCGACAGGGACGGCTACACCTTC.